A single T cell receptor beta chain is shown here with its context. It lacks a known antigen. Per-base quality was not reported, and no clone a single base away is much larger than it. TCRbeta CDR3 regions were amplified from genomic DNA using the immunoSEQ Assay, a bias-controlled multiplex PCR. The published analysis was carried out like this. The number of nucleated cells in each sample was estimated from the amplification of reference gene primers within the assay. Sequence reads were collapsed and filtered to measure the absolute abundance of every unique TCRbeta CDR3 rearrangement. For each sample, productive Simpson clonality was calculated as the square root of Simpson's diversity index over productive rearrangements. Not all clones reach the TCRdb copy of this immuneACCESS table, which keeps in-frame sequences only. Checked studies attribute under half of the gap to unresolved V genes and leave the rest unexplained. That table gives V, J and clone size, and the DNA gave D and trimming. This sample gives approximately 200,000 clones in total; approximately 81% of them show up just once. Less than 11% of the sample rests with the top ten.

This sample was taken from a study of blood T cell repertoires in COVID-19 (TCRdb year 2020). For the wider study: Collaborator samples came from the United States, Italy and Spain and covered acute and convalescent phases of COVID-19. The samples were drawn from the first 160 participants of the ongoing ImmuneRACE study and from 1,254 subjects provided by 6 global collaborators. The repertoires were made available in a free public database intended to serve as a resource for research on the immune response to SARS-CoV-2. Nearly every sample came with metadata listing a de-identified subject ID, COVID-19 status, age in years and sex. Where HLA class I and class II types were available, the types were taken from metadata supplied by the sample provider, not from assay-based typing. Subjects who had been exposed to COVID-19, were actively infected with it, or had recovered from it provided the deeply sampled blood TCRbeta repertoires that made up the dataset. The material from the prospective study consisted of cDNA or gDNA derived from T cells, B-cell-depleted T cells, or PBMCs.

From the cysteine up to the phenylalanine, the CDR3 has a length of 13 residues. Of all the DNA, just the CDR3 is kept, 39 bases in frame from base 1. The CDR1 and CDR2 encoded by the germline V gene are ENHRY and SYGVKD. Clipping removes 6 bases from V and 8 bases from J, with 7 as the unmatched junction base count. Each collaborating institution followed its own protocols to collect whole blood in K2EDTA tubes. For TCRbeta analysis, collaborators shipped samples as frozen whole blood, isolated PBMCs, or DNA extracted from either of those sample types. Study-wide findings and limitations: How much clinical and demographic metadata was included differed by source and by participant, and the metadata was provided uncurated.

Sequencing input: peripheral blood. This TCR came from an elderly woman with acute or convalescent COVID-19. The rearranged segments are TRBV10-3 and TRBJ1-2, with 9 middle bases fitting TRBD1. The CDR3 protein sequence reads: CAIRQGAGEGYTF. The DNA sequence follows: TGTGCCATCAGACAGGGGGCGGGAGAAGGCTACACCTTC.